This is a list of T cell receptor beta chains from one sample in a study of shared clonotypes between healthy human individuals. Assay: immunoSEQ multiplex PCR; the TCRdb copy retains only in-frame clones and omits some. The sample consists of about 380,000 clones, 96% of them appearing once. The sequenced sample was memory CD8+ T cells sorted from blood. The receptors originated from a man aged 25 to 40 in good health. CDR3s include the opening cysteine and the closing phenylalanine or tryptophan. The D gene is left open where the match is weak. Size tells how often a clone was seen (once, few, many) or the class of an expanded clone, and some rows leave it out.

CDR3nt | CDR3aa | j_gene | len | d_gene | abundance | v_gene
TGTGCCAGCAGTCGCGGGACCTCTAGCACAGATACGCAGTATTTT | CASSRGTSSTDTQYF | TRBJ2-3 | 15 | . | . | TRBV6-5
TGTGCCAGCAGTCTCAGTTATAGCAATCAGCCCCAGCATTTT | CASSLSYSNQPQHF | TRBJ1-5 | 14 | . | . | TRBV27
TGTGCCAGCAGCTTAGTAAAGTCCCGAGTAGCTTACGAGCAGTACTTC | CASSLVKSRVAYEQYF | TRBJ2-7 | 16 | . | once | TRBV7-2
TGTGCCAGCAGTCGACAGGTGATGAACTCCTACGAGCAGTACTTC | CASSRQVMNSYEQYF | TRBJ2-7 | 15 | . | . | TRBV27
TGTGCCAGCAGCTTCCAGGTGGGACGCACAGATACGCAGTATTTT | CASSFQVGRTDTQYF | TRBJ2-3 | 15 | . | . | TRBV5-4
TGTGCCAGCAGTTCGCAAGCGGGAGGGCCATCTTTTTCCTACAATGAGCAGTTCTTC | CASSSQAGGPSFSYNEQFF | TRBJ2-1 | 19 | TRBD2 | . | TRBV28
TGTGCCACCTCACCTGGGGGTAGCGGAAGCTCCTACGAGCAGTACTTC | CATSPGGSGSSYEQYF | TRBJ2-7 | 16 | . | . | TRBV19
TGCGCCAGCAGCTTCTTACCCCAAACTCTGCACGAGCGGGGCCCTTCCTACGAGCAGTACTTC | CASSFLPQTLHERGPSYEQYF | TRBJ2-7 | 21 | TRBD2 | . | TRBV5-1
TGTGCCATCAGTCTCTTCCGGATTCAGGACAATGAGCAGTTCTTC | CAISLFRIQDNEQFF | TRBJ2-1 | 15 | . | . | TRBV10-3
TGCAGCGTTGAAGGTGGGGCAGTCACCACATATGGCTACACCTTC | CSVEGGAVTTYGYTF | TRBJ1-2 | 15 | . | few | TRBV29-1
TGTGCCAGCAGTGGGTCGGGGAAAGGCTCCTACGAGCAGTACTTC | CASSGSGKGSYEQYF | TRBJ2-7 | 15 | . | once | TRBV2
TGTGCCAGTTGCCCCTCTTTGAACACTGAAGCTTTCTTT | CASCPSLNTEAFF | TRBJ1-1 | 13 | . | . | TRBV19
TGTGCCATCCAAAAGGGCCCGGATACGCAGTATTTT | CAIQKGPDTQYF | TRBJ2-3 | 12 | . | . | TRBV10-3
TGTGCCAGCACTTGGGAAGGGAAAAACATTCAGTACTTC | CASTWEGKNIQYF | TRBJ2-4 | 13 | . | . | TRBV7-2
TGTGCCAGCAGCTCAGGGAGTTCATACGAGCAGTACTTC | CASSSGSSYEQYF | TRBJ2-7 | 13 | . | . | TRBV25-1
TGTGCCAGCAGTCAAGCGGGGGTGTTGGTGGATACGCAGTATTTT | CASSQAGVLVDTQYF | TRBJ2-3 | 15 | TRBD2 | . | TRBV2
TGTGCCAGCAGTTTATTTACAGGGGGCTCCTACAATGAGCAGTTCTTC | CASSLFTGGSYNEQFF | TRBJ2-1 | 16 | TRBD1 | . | TRBV28
TGTGCCAGCAGTGTCAGCGGGGGGCAATACGAGCAGTACTTC | CASSVSGGQYEQYF | TRBJ2-7 | 14 | TRBD2 | . | TRBV2
TGCGCCAGCGGAGACAGTTACCCCTACGAGCAGTACTTC | CASGDSYPYEQYF | TRBJ2-7 | 13 | . | . | TRBV10-2
TGTGCCAGCAGCAAACTTGGGGCGGCCCTGGGGATCCAAGAGACCCAGTACTTC | CASSKLGAALGIQETQYF | TRBJ2-5 | 18 | . | . | TRBV21-1
TGTGCCAGCTTAGGAAATGAAAAACTGTTTTTT | CASLGNEKLFF | TRBJ1-4 | 11 | . | once | TRBV2
TGTGCCAGCAGCTTCCCTACGGGTTACCAAGAGACCCAGTACTTC | CASSFPTGYQETQYF | TRBJ2-5 | 15 | . | . | TRBV7-9
TGCGCCAGCAGCCCAGGCGGGACAGACACAGATACGCAGTATTTT | CASSPGGTDTDTQYF | TRBJ2-3 | 15 | . | . | TRBV5-1
TGCGCCAGCAGCCCGGGGTGGGGGGGATCCCCCTCCTACGAGCAGTACTTC | CASSPGWGGSPSYEQYF | TRBJ2-7 | 17 | TRBD2 | few | TRBV5-1
TGTGCCAGCAGTATCGAAGGCGGGGAGCTGTTTTTT | CASSIEGGELFF | TRBJ2-2 | 12 | . | . | TRBV6-5
TGCAGTGCTGACAGATTCTACGAGCAGTACTTC | CSADRFYEQYF | TRBJ2-7 | 11 | . | . | TRBV20-1
TGTGCCAGTAGTATAGGGGGCAATGCCAGAGTGGATGAGCAGTTCTTC | CASSIGGNARVDEQFF | TRBJ2-1 | 16 | . | . | TRBV19
TGCGCCAGCAGCTTGGTAGTCACGGGAGGAGGTACCTACGAGCAGTACTTC | CASSLVVTGGGTYEQYF | TRBJ2-7 | 17 | TRBD2 | . | TRBV5-1
TGTGCCAACCACAGGGGCCAGAGCTCTGGGGCCAACGTCCTGACTTTC | CANHRGQSSGANVLTF | TRBJ2-6 | 16 | TRBD1 | once | TRBV2
TGTGCCAGCAGTAAAGAACTAGCGTTCGCCGGGGAGCTGTTTTTT | CASSKELAFAGELFF | TRBJ2-2 | 15 | TRBD2 | . | TRBV6-1
TGTGCCAGCAGCTTTGGCGGGAGGGGCAGCGGGGAGCTGTTTTTT | CASSFGGRGSGELFF | TRBJ2-2 | 15 | TRBD2 | . | TRBV7-3
TGTGCCAGCAGTCCCCCGGCCTACGAGCAGTACTTC | CASSPPAYEQYF | TRBJ2-7 | 12 | . | once | TRBV6-1
TGTGCCAGCAGCTTGGGGGATACGCAGTATTTT | CASSLGDTQYF | TRBJ2-3 | 11 | . | . | TRBV5-6
TGTGCCAGCAGCTCTCCGTCAACACTGTCGACAGGGGGAGGCGAGCAGTACTTC | CASSSPSTLSTGGGEQYF | TRBJ2-7 | 18 | TRBD1 | . | TRBV13
TGCAGCGTTGAAACTGAAGATACCTACGAGCAGTACTTC | CSVETEDTYEQYF | TRBJ2-7 | 13 | . | . | TRBV29-1
TGCGCCAGCAGCCTGGACGGCGAGCAGTACTTC | CASSLDGEQYF | TRBJ2-7 | 11 | . | . | TRBV4-1